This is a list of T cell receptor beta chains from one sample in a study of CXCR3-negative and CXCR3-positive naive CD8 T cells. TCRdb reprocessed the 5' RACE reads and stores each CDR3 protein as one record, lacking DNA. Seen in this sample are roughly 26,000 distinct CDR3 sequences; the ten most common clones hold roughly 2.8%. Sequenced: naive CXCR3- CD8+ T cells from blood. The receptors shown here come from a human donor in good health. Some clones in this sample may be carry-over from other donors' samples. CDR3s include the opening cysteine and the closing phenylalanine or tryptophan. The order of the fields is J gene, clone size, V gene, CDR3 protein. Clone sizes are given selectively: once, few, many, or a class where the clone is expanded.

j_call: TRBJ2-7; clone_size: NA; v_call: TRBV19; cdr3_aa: CASAAGGGLEQYF
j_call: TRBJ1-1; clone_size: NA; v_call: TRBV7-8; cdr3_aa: CASSLDWGLNTEAFF
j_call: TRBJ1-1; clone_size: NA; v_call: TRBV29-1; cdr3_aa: CSVDNLVSTEAFF
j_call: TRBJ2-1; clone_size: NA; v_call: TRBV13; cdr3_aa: CASSLGRRGSEQFF
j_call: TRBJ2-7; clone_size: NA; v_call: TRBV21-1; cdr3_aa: CASSIRLHRRGYEQYF
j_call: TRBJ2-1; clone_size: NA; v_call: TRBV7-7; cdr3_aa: CASSPLVSDTVDEQFF
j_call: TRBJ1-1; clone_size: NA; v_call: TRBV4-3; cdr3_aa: CASSQDFSSAGSTEAFF
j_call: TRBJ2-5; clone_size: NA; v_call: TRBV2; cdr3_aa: CASSEARRLGYETQYF
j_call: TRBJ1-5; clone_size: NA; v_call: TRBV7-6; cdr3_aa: CASSEYSNQPQHF
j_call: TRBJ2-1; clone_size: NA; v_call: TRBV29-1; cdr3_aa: CSGGHRAYNEQFF
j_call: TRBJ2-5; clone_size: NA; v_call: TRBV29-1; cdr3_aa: CSVEEVQGTETQYF
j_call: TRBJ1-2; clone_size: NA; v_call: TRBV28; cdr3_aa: CASSVGRGDYGYTF
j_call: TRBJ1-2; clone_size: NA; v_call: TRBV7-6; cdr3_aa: CASSKQGAYGYTF
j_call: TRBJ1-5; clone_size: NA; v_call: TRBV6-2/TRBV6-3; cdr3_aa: CASSYKTGYAPQHF
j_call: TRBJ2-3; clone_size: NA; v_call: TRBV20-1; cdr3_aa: CSAELGRQGEIDTQYF
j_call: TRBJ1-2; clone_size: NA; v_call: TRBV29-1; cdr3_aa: CSVGNEGAVGDRGYTF
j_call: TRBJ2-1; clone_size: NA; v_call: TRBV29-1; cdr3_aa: CSVAGLAGGRGSYNEQFF
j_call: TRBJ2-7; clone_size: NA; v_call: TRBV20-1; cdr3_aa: CSATLRTDYEQYF
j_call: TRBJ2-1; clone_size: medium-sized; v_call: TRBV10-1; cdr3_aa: CASSEAGGYNEQFF
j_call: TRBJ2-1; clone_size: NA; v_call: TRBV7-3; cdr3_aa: CASSPSGVEQFF
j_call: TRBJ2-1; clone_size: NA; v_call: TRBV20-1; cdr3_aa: CSARDLGGQSEQFF
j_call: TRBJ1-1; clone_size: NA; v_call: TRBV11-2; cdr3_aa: CASSLAGPPMNTEAFF
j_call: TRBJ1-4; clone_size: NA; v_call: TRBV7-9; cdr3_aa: CASSLAHRVANEKLFF
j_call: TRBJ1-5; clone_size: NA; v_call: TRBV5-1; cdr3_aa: CASSLGPAQPQHF
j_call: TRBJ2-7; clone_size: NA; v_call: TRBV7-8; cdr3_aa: CASSLRVSYEQYF
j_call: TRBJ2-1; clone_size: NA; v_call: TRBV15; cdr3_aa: CASRSGVGEQFF
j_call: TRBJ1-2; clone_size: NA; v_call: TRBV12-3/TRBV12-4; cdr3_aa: CASNAPGRLYGYTF
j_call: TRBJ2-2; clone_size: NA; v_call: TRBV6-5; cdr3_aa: CASSYSRTGELFF
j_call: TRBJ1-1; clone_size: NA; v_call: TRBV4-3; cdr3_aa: CASSQDRAYTEAFF
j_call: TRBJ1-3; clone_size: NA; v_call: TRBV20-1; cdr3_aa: CSARGVGKKKNSGNTIYF
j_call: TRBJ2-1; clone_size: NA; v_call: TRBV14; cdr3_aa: CASSQAQGHNEQFF
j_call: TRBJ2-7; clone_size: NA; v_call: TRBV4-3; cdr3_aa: CASSQATTLGVNEQYF
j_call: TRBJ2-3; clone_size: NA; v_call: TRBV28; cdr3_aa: CASSWAFGEGHTQYF
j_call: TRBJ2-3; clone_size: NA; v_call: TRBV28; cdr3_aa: CASSGLIGTDTQYF
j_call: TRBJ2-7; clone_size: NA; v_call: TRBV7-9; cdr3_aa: CASEQDSSYEQYF
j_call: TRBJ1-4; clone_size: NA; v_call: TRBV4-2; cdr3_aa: CASSQEGPGTVEKLFF
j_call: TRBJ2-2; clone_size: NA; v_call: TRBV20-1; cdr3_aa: CSARDVRGGDTGELFF
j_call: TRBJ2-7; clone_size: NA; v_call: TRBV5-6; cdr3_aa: CASSGLGHGTGLDYEQYF
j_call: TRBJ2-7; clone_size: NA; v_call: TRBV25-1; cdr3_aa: CASSGQGGYEQYF
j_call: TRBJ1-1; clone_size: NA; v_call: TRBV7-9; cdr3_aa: CASSEQGGDTEAFF
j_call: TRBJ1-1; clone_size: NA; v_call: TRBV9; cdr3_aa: CASSAEASSSEAFF
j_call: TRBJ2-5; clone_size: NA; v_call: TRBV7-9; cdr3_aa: CASSFEMQETQYF
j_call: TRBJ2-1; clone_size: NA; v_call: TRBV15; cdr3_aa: CATSRETGNYNEQFF
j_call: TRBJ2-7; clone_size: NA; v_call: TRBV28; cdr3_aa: CASSDTDGASSYEQYF
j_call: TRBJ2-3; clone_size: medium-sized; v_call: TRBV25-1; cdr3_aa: CASTLGDTQYF
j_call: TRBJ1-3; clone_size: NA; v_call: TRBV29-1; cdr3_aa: CSVERQGTAGNTIYF
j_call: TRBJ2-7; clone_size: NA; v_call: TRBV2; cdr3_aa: CASSSGATYPPSYEQYF
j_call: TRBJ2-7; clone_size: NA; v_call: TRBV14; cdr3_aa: CASSQGPYEQYF
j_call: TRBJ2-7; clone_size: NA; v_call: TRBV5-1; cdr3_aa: CASSLDGSYEQYF
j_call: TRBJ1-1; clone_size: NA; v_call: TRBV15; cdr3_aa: CATGDRDEAFF
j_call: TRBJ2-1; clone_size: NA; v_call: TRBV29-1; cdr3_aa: CSVGGGSGGTEQFF
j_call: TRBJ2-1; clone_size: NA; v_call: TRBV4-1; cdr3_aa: CASSQVIAGIYNEQFF
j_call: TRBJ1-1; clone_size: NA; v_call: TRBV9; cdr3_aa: CASSVSDYTEAFF
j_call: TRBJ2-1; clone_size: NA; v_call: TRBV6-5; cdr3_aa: CASSYSLEVQFF